The clone carrying this T cell receptor (beta chain) was seen ten or more times. Trimming removed 3 bases from V and 6 bases from J; junction bases left unmatched: 10. The germline CDR1 and CDR2 sequences are SGHTA and FQGNSA. This CDR3 spans 16 amino acids. Unique molecular identifiers tagged the TCRbeta library. One entry per CDR3 protein, called by TCRdb with MiXCR from the PCR reads. Of approximately 420,000 distinct CDR3 sequences detected, 11% appear once; the ten largest clones hold 4.5% to 6.5%. The data were obtained in a study of T-cell reconstitution after alpha-beta-depleted transplantation in children.

The chain uses TRBV7-2 and TRBJ2-3; 9 bases match TRBD1. This specimen was PBMCs from the stem cell graft donor, taken from the stem cell graft. The TCR originated in a human donor who donated a stem cell graft to a child with acute myeloid leukemia. This CDR3 is CASSLGTGNPVDTQYF. The CDR3 DNA sequence: TGTGCCAGCAGCTTGGGGACAGGGAACCCAGTGGATACGCAGTATTTT.